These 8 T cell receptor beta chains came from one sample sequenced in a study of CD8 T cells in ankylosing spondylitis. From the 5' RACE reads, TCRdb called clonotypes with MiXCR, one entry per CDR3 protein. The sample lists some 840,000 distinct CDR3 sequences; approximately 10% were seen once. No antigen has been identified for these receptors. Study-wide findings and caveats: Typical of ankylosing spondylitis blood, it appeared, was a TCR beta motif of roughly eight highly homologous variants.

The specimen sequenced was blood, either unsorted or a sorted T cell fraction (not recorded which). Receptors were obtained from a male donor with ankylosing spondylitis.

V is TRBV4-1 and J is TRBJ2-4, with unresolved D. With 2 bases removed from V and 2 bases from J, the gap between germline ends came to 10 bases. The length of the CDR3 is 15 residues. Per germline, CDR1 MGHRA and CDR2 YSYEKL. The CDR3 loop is CASSQPTATKNIQYF. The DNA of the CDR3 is TGCGCCAGCAGCCAACCGACCGCTACCAAAAACATTCAGTACTTC.

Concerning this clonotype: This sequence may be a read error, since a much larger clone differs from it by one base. CDR3 amino acids: CSVVKPWTGTYEQCF. The CDR3, as DNA: TGCAGCGTTGTAAAACCCTGGACAGGTACCTACGAGCAGTGCTTC. This rearrangement joins TRBV29-1 to TRBJ2-7; 7 bases are shared with TRBD1. The CDR3 runs to 15 residues. Germline assignment: CDR1 SQVTM and CDR2 ANQGSEA.

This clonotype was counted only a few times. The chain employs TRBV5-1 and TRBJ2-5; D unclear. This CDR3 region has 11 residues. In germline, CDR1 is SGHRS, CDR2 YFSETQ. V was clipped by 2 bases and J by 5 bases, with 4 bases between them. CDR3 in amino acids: CASSFFETQYF. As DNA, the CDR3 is TGCGCCAGCAGCTTTTTCGAGACCCAGTACTTC.

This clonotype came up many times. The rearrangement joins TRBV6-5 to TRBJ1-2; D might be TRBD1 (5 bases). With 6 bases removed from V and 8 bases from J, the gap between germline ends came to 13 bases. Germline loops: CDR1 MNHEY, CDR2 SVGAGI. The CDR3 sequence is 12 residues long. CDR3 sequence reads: CASRQALGGYTF. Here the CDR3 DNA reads TGTGCCAGCAGACAGGCTCTGGGCGGCTACACCTTC.

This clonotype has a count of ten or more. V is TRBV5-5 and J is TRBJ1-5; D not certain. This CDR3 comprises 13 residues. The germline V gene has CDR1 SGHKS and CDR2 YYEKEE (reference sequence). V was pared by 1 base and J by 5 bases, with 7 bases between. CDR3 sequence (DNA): TGTGCCAGCAGCTTGTACGGGGATCAGCCCCAGCATTTT. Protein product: CASSLYGDQPQHF. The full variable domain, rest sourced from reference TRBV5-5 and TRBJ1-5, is DAGVTQSPTHLIKTRGQQVTLRCSPISGHKSVSWYQQVLGQGPQFIFQYYEKEERGRGNFPDRFSARQFPNYSSELNVNALLLGDSALYLCASSLYGDQPQHFGDGTRLSIL.

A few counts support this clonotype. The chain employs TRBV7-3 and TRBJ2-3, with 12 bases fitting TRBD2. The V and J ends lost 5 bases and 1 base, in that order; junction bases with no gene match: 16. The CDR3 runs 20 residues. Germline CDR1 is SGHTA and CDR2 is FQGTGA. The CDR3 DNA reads TGTGCCAGCAGCCCACCTCCTAAACTAGCGGGGGGACTCGGCACAGATACGCAGTATTTT. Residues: CASSPPPKLAGGLGTDTQYF.

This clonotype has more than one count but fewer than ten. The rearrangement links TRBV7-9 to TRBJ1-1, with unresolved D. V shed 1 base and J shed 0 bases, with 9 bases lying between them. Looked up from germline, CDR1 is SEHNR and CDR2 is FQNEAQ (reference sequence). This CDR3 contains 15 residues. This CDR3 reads CASSLGLALNTEAFF. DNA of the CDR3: TGTGCCAGCAGCTTAGGTTTGGCCTTGAACACTGAAGCTTTCTTT.

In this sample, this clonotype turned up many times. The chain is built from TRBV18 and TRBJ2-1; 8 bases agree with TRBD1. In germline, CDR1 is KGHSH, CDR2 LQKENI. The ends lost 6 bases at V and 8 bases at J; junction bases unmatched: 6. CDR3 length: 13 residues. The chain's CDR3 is CASSQDREDEQFF. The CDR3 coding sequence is TGTGCCAGCTCTCAGGACAGGGAGGATGAGCAGTTCTTC. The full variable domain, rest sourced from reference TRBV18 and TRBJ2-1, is NAGVMQNPRHLVRRRGQEARLRCSPMKGHSHVYWYRQLPEEGLKFMVYLQKENIIDESGMPKERFSAEFPKEGPSILRIQQVVRGDSAAYFCASSQDREDEQFFGPGTRLTVL.